This T cell receptor beta chain was recovered during a study of a mutant IDH1 vaccine in newly diagnosed glioma. Study context: An approximately 62% male, about 38% female split and a mean age of about 40 years characterized treated patients.

Time point denoted: baseline, week 1 (first vaccination visit). Treatment of the sample: pre-vaccination baseline after standard-of-care therapy. New IDH1-mutant, ATRX-lost WHO grade 3 or 4 astrocytomas occurred in donors. The repertoire was sequenced with immunoSEQ multiplex PCR; TCRdb's copy has only in-frame clones and lacks some. The sample shows about 88,000 clones, roughly 80% of them seen only once. Sequencing used PBMCs, obtained from a glioma patient treated with radiotherapy, temozolomide or both. The receptor's source is a man aged 40-49 years with glioma. Some clones in this sample may be carry-over from other donors' samples.

The CDR3 spells CASSRTLNTEAFF. The CDR3 DNA follows: TGTGCCAGCAGCCGGACGCTTAACACTGAAGCTTTCTTT. The chain links TRBV7-8 to TRBJ1-1; no reliable D call. This CDR3 has 13 residues. Trimming removed 5 bases from V and 2 bases from J, with 9 bases in between. CDR1 is SGHVS, CDR2 FQNEAQ, per germline.